This T cell receptor beta chain was captured by sequencing in a study of blood T cell repertoires in COVID-19. TCRdb keeps only in-frame clones here, not all; method: immunoSEQ multiplex PCR. This sample yields about 180,000 clones, of which about 82% are seen a single time; 7.5% to 10% belongs to the top ten. CDR1 SGHDN and CDR2 FVKESK come from the germline V gene. Trimming cost V 4 bases and J 0 bases, with 9 bases left between them. There are 14 residues in the CDR3. The TCR originated in a woman in her 30s who had recovered from COVID-19. The chain joins TRBV14 to TRBJ2-5; D uncertain. The sample was PBMCs or T cells enriched from blood (not recorded which). The CDR3 DNA sequence: TGTGCCAGCAGCCCCCTTGCGTACCAAGAGACCCAGTACTTC. This encodes CASSPLAYQETQYF.